Shown below are 32 T cell receptor beta chains from a single sample sequenced in a study of neurological immune-mediated disorders. A single record per CDR3 protein comes from TCRdb applying MiXCR to the 5' RACE reads. The sample shows 40,000 to 50,000 distinct CDR3 sequences, about 2.3% of them seen only once. Sequenced: PBMCs. Receptor source: a man aged 30-40 years with multiple sclerosis.

The table lists this clonotype with a few counts. Mismatch with germline at one junction end may stem from a read error. This rearrangement joins TRBV20-1 to TRBJ1-5, with TRBD1 matching 7 bases. The CDR3 runs 13 residues. Germline CDR1 reads DFQATT; CDR2 reads SNEGSKA (reference sequence). The CDR3 DNA reads as TGCAGTGATAGACAGGGTGAAAATCAGCCCCAGCATTTT. Translated, it gives CSDRQGENQPQHF.

This clonotype showed up many times. The chain uses TRBV27 and TRBJ2-4, with TRBD1 as a possible D gene (7 bases). Trimming took off 1 base at V and 2 bases at J, with 18 bases between the two ends. The germline V gene encodes CDR1 MNHEY and CDR2 SMNVEV (reference sequence). There are 18 residues in the CDR3. CDR3 nucleotide sequence: TGTGCCAGCAGTTTATACGTTGACAGGGACTTGACCAAAAACATTCAGTACTTC. Its protein product is CASSLYVDRDLTKNIQYF.

Many counts were recorded for this clonotype. V and J are TRBV4-3 and TRBJ2-2; D gene uncertain. The CDR3 covers 16 residues. Germline assignment: CDR1 LGHNA and CDR2 YSLEER. V was pared by 0 bases and J by 6 bases, with 14 bases between. The CDR3 spells CASSQERFSEAGELFF. CDR3 DNA sequence: TGCGCCAGCAGCCAAGAACGATTCAGCGAGGCCGGGGAGCTGTTTTTT.

This clonotype was seen ten or more times. The chain carries TRBV20-1 and TRBJ2-2; 12 positions agree with TRBD2. The CDR3 runs 18 residues. J was trimmed by 4 bases and V by 0 bases; bases with no gene match: 9. Germline V gene data show CDR1 as DFQATT and CDR2 as SNEGSKA (reference sequence). The CDR3 DNA reads as TGCAGTGCTAGAGAACCAGTACTAGCGGGGGGTGGCACCGGGGAGCTGTTTTTT. Translated: CSAREPVLAGGGTGELFF.

This clonotype was seen many times. The chain joins TRBV7-9 to TRBJ2-5; D remains ambiguous. V lost 4 bases and J 4 bases, leaving 16 bases between the germline ends. Germline V gene lookup returns CDR1 SEHNR and CDR2 FQNEAQ (reference sequence). This CDR3 is built from 15 residues. The CDR3 nucleotides read TGTGCCAGCAGCTCATCTTCGGCTTCCAGAGAGACCCAGTACTTC. Translated: CASSSSSASRETQYF. The full variable domain, completed using reference TRBV7-9 and TRBJ2-5, is DTGVSQNPRHKITKRGQNVTFRCDPISEHNRLYWYRQTLGQGPEFLTYFQNEAQLEKSRLLSDRFSAERPKGSFSTLEIQRTEQGDSAMYLCASSSSSASRETQYFGPGTRLLVL.

This clonotype occurred many times. The rearrangement joins TRBV4-1 to TRBJ2-5; D call uncertain. Germline V CDR1 and CDR2: MGHRA, YSYEKL. The CDR3 has 14 amino acids. V shed 1 base and J shed 2 bases, with 8 bases lying between them. CDR3 in amino acids: CASSQVGQQETQYF. The CDR3 DNA sequence: TGCGCCAGCAGCCAAGTGGGTCAGCAAGAGACCCAGTACTTC.

This clonotype was recorded at least ten times. The chain combines TRBV5-5 with TRBJ2-5, with 10 bases aligning to TRBD2. Germline lookup yields CDR1 SGHKS and CDR2 YYEKEE (reference sequence). V lost 4 bases to trimming and J lost 5 bases; unmatched junction nucleotides: 20. CDR3 length: 19 residues. The chain's CDR3 is CASSLPTGIAGGPPETQYF. CDR3 nucleotides: TGTGCCAGCAGCCTCCCTACGGGAATAGCGGGGGGTCCTCCGGAGACCCAGTACTTC. Drawing the rest from reference TRBV5-5 and TRBJ2-5, the complete variable domain is DAGVTQSPTHLIKTRGQQVTLRCSPISGHKSVSWYQQVLGQGPQFIFQYYEKEERGRGNFPDRFSARQFPNYSSELNVNALLLGDSALYLCASSLPTGIAGGPPETQYFGPGTRLLVL.

The table lists this clonotype with many counts. J is TRBJ2-6 and V is TRBV20-1; 9 bases match TRBD1. After removal of 0 bases from V and 2 bases from J, the junction contained 5 bases not matched to a gene. From germline, CDR1 is DFQATT and CDR2 SNEGSKA (reference sequence). The CDR3 has 17 amino acids. The CDR3 DNA reads TGCAGTGCTAGAGACCGGACAGGGGCGCCTGGGGCCAACGTCCTGACTTTC. This sequence encodes CSARDRTGAPGANVLTF.

The chain combines TRBV10-2 with TRBJ2-7; 9 bases are shared with TRBD2. V dropped 2 bases and J dropped 5; count of bases not matched to a gene: 4. The CDR3 totals 14 residues. Germline V gene data show CDR1 as WSHSY and CDR2 as SAAADI. CDR3 region: CASSEAGGRHEQYF. The CDR3 DNA reads TGCGCCAGCAGTGAGGCGGGGGGGCGGCACGAGCAGTACTTC.

This clonotype was seen a few times. The chain is built from TRBV11-2 and TRBJ2-3; TRBD2 matches at 15 bases. Unmatched junction bases numbered 4, after V lost 6 bases and J lost 3 bases. The CDR3 covers 16 residues. CDR1 SGHAT and CDR2 FQNNGV come from the germline V gene. The DNA for the CDR3 is TGTGCCAGCAGTGGACTAGCGGGGGGGCGTACAGATACGCAGTATTTT. The encoded protein is CASSGLAGGRTDTQYF.

This clonotype has a count of ten or more. The V and J genes are TRBV20-1 and TRBJ2-2, with TRBD1 matching 7 bases. Looked up from germline, CDR1 is DFQATT and CDR2 is SNEGSKA (reference sequence). J was trimmed by 2 bases and V by 3 bases; bases with no gene match: 6. The CDR3 loop spans 15 amino acids. DNA for the CDR3: TGCAGTGCTAGGCCGACAGGGTCAAACACCGGGGAGCTGTTTTTT. The encoded protein is CSARPTGSNTGELFF.

This clonotype was counted at least ten times. The CDR3 sequence is CASSIRDRRLFGYTF. The CDR3 bases are TGTGCCAGCAGTATCCGGGACAGACGTCTTTTTGGCTACACCTTC. The J gene is TRBJ1-2, the V gene TRBV12-3 or TRBV12-4; 7 positions agree with TRBD1. The CDR3 is 15 amino acids. J lost 7 bases, V lost 5 bases, and 13 bases had no gene match.

This clonotype has ten or more counts. CDR3: CASSFLTGNTEAFF. The CDR3 DNA sequence: TGTGCCAGCAGCTTTTTGACTGGGAACACTGAAGCTTTCTTT. The V gene is TRBV5-6, the J gene TRBJ1-1; D gene ambiguous. The CDR3 is 14 residues long. Germline assignment: CDR1 SGHDT and CDR2 YYEEEE. Trimming pared 2 bases from V and 1 base from J, leaving 9 bases between.

This clonotype was recorded many times. This chain links TRBV29-1 with TRBJ2-2; D not certain. This CDR3 is 13 amino acids long. V lost 3 bases and J 4 bases, leaving 9 bases between the germline ends. Germline CDR1 SQVTM, CDR2 ANQGSEA. CDR3 sequence: CSVEVMGTGELFF. The CDR3 DNA is TGCAGCGTTGAGGTCATGGGCACCGGGGAGCTGTTTTTT.

This clonotype was found many times. This chain joins TRBV29-1 and TRBJ2-2; D may be TRBD1 (5 bases). V lost 5 bases and J 1 base, leaving 8 bases between the germline ends. Per germline, CDR1 SQVTM and CDR2 ANQGSEA. The CDR3 extends over 13 amino acids. CDR3 amino acids: CSVYRQNTGELFF. CDR3 sequence (DNA): TGCAGCGTTTACAGGCAGAACACCGGGGAGCTGTTTTTT.

There are many counts of this clonotype. This chain links TRBV12-3 or TRBV12-4 with TRBJ2-3; 16 bases align to TRBD2. The CDR3 has 14 amino acids. V gave up 8 bases and J gave up 7 bases; unmatched junction bases: 3. This chain's CDR3 is CASQGLAGGHTQYF. Here the CDR3 DNA reads TGTGCCAGCCAGGGACTAGCGGGGGGGCATACGCAGTATTTT.

This clonotype showed up many times. The rearrangement links TRBV20-1 to TRBJ1-5; no firm D call. The length of the CDR3 is 16 residues. V dropped 0 bases and J dropped 3 bases, with 15 bases sitting between them. Germline CDR1 is DFQATT and CDR2 is SNEGSKA (reference sequence). The DNA of the CDR3 is TGCAGTGCTAGAGATCGGAAGGGAAATAACAATCAGCCCCAGCATTTT. Encoded protein: CSARDRKGNNNQPQHF.

This clonotype has at least ten counts. The J gene is TRBJ2-5, the V gene TRBV20-1; the D gene is possibly TRBD1 (6 bases). Trimming left V 5 bases short and J 5 bases short, with 18 bases between. The CDR3 consists of 14 residues. Germline V CDR1 and CDR2: DFQATT, SNEGSKA (reference sequence). CDR3 sequence: CSAPHRAMGETQYF. In DNA form, the CDR3 reads TGCAGTGCTCCCCACAGGGCAATGGGGGAGACCCAGTACTTC.

In its sample, this clonotype was seen many times. V usage is TRBV28 and J usage is TRBJ1-6; 7 nucleotides agree with TRBD1. The trim removed 4 bases at V and 7 bases at J, leaving 4 bases unmatched. The germline CDR1 and CDR2 sequences are MDHEN and SYDVKM. The length of the CDR3 is 14 residues. The CDR3 DNA follows: TGTGCCAGCAGTTCGACAGGGTTGAATTCACCCCTCCACTTT. Translation gives CASSSTGLNSPLHF. Combining the CDR3 with reference TRBV28 and TRBJ1-6 gives the whole variable domain DVKVTQSSRYLVKRTGEKVFLECVQDMDHENMFWYRQDPGLGLRLIYFSYDVKMKEKGDIPEGYSVSREKKERFSLILESASTNQTSMYLCASSSTGLNSPLHFGNGTRLTVT.

This clonotype was detected many times. The CDR3 DNA sequence: TGTGCCAGCAGCTTGGGACCCCAAGGCGAGCAGTACTTC. Translation: CASSLGPQGEQYF. V and J are TRBV5-5 and TRBJ2-7, with D uncertain. CDR1 is SGHKS, CDR2 YYEKEE, per germline (reference sequence). CDR3 length: 13 residues. V lost 0 bases and J 6 bases, leaving 10 bases between the germline ends.

At least ten counts were recorded for this clonotype. The rearrangement joins TRBV28 to TRBJ2-7; D is uncertain. Germline V CDR1 and CDR2: MDHEN, SYDVKM. With 3 bases removed from V and 3 bases from J, the gap between germline ends came to 15 bases. This CDR3 contains 15 residues. CDR3 DNA: TGTGCCAGCAGTTTCGAGACTCCTTCCGACTACGAGCAGTACTTC. This translates into CASSFETPSDYEQYF. Full variable domain (outside the CDR3, taken from reference TRBV28 and TRBJ2-7): DVKVTQSSRYLVKRTGEKVFLECVQDMDHENMFWYRQDPGLGLRLIYFSYDVKMKEKGDIPEGYSVSREKKERFSLILESASTNQTSMYLCASSFETPSDYEQYFGPGTRLTVT.

This clonotype was detected many times. J is TRBJ2-7 and V is TRBV7-2; D perhaps matches TRBD2 (5 bases). The ends were cut back, 5 bases at V and 2 bases at J, with 10 bases in the middle. Per the germline V gene, CDR1 is SGHTA and CDR2 is FQGNSA. CDR3 length: 13 amino acids. The CDR3 DNA reads TGTGCCAGCAGCCTCGGGGTTACCTACGAGCAGTACTTC. It yields the protein CASSLGVTYEQYF.

This clonotype was counted at least ten times. The gene calls are TRBV29-1 and TRBJ1-2; D not certain. In germline, CDR1 is SQVTM, CDR2 ANQGSEA. The V gene lost 4 bases and the J gene lost 2 bases, with 8 bases spanning the gap. The CDR3 consists of 12 residues. In nucleotides, the CDR3 is TGCAGCGTTGGGAAGAGCAACTATGGCTACACCTTC. Its translation: CSVGKSNYGYTF.

This clonotype was seen repeatedly, ten times or more. V usage is TRBV5-8 and J usage is TRBJ2-3, with 10 positions matching TRBD2. This CDR3 is built from 22 residues. With V trimmed by 0 bases and J by 1 base, 20 bases remained unmatched. In germline, CDR1 is SGHTS, CDR2 YDEGEE. CDR3 nucleotide sequence: TGTGCCAGCAGCTTGGCCGGGGTTCTAGCGGGGGCGCATATTTCAGGCACAGATACGCAGTATTTT. It encodes CASSLAGVLAGAHISGTDTQYF.

The rearrangement uses TRBV20-1 and TRBJ1-6, with 12 nucleotides matching TRBD1. This CDR3 is built from 15 residues. CDR1 is DFQATT and CDR2 is SNEGSKA in the germline V gene (reference sequence). V gave up 4 bases and J gave up 7 bases; unmatched junction bases: 5. For the CDR3, the DNA is TGCAGTGCTACCTTAGGGACAGGGGGCAATTCACCCCTCCACTTT. Protein product: CSATLGTGGNSPLHF.

This clonotype was counted many times. V and J are TRBV20-1 and TRBJ2-2; TRBD2 matches 10 bases. Germline-derived CDR1 and CDR2 are DFQATT and SNEGSKA (reference sequence). The CDR3 consists of 22 residues. The J segment lost 0 bases and the V segment lost 4 bases, leaving 23 bases of the junction unmatched. The CDR3 nucleotides are TGCAGTGCTATGGGTAGGACTCGGTCTAGCGGGGGCATCAATTCGAACACCGGGGAGCTGTTTTTT. This translates into CSAMGRTRSSGGINSNTGELFF.

This clonotype was observed many times. The chain has TRBV5-1 and TRBJ1-2; D is unresolved. CDR3 length equals 13 residues. Germline loops: CDR1 SGHRS, CDR2 YFSETQ. The V end was cut by 7 bases, the J end by 6 bases, with 16 bases between. The CDR3 DNA reads as TGCGCCAGCTTCGATCCCGACGATAATGGCTACACCTTC. The encoded protein is CASFDPDDNGYTF.

This clonotype was recorded at least ten times. This CDR3 is CASSPGQGPVNTEAFF. The CDR3 DNA follows: TGTGCCAGCAGCCCCGGACAGGGTCCGGTGAACACTGAAGCTTTCTTT. The chain links TRBV3-1 to TRBJ1-1, with 8 bases fitting TRBD1. CDR3 length: 16 amino acids. Germline V CDR1 and CDR2: LGHDT, YNNKEL (reference sequence). V lost 4 bases to trimming and J lost 0 bases; unmatched junction nucleotides: 7. The full variable domain, in which reference TRBV3-1 and TRBJ1-1 provide the parts outside the CDR3, is DTAVSQTPKYLVTQMGNDKSIKCEQNLGHDTMYWYKQDSKKFLKIMFSYNNKELIINETVPNRFSPKSPDKAHLNLHINSLELGDSAVYFCASSPGQGPVNTEAFFGQGTRLTVV.

This clonotype was observed at least ten times. The chain links TRBV15 to TRBJ1-1; D is possibly TRBD1 (6 bases). This CDR3 contains 14 residues. The V gene lost 3 bases and the J gene lost 6 bases, with 14 bases spanning the gap. Per the germline V gene, CDR1 is LNHNV and CDR2 is YYDKDF (reference sequence). The CDR3 sequence: CATSRGGGFAEAFF. The CDR3 nucleotides are TGTGCCACCAGCAGGGGAGGGGGGTTCGCTGAAGCTTTCTTT.

This clonotype was seen ten or more times. The J gene is TRBJ2-2, the V gene TRBV7-9; perhaps TRBD1 as D (5 bases). CDR3 length: 14 amino acids. The V end lost 3 bases, the J end lost 3 bases, and 8 bases lay between the germline ends. CDR1 is SEHNR and CDR2 is FQNEAQ in the germline V gene (reference sequence). The CDR3 is CASSFETDTGELFF. The CDR3 DNA is TGTGCCAGCAGCTTTGAGACAGACACCGGGGAGCTGTTTTTT.

This clonotype was seen repeatedly, ten times or more. DNA for the CDR3: TGCGCCAGCAGCTTAAGACAGGGAATGAATGAGCAGTTCTTC. It is translated as CASSLRQGMNEQFF. V and J are TRBV5-1 and TRBJ2-1, with 7 bases that match TRBD1. Trimming at V came to 2 bases and at J to 7 bases, leaving 6 bases not matched to a gene. The V gene's germline CDR1 is SGHRS and CDR2 YFSETQ. The CDR3 runs 14 residues.

This clonotype has ten or more counts. The rearrangement links TRBV20-1 to TRBJ2-5; D ambiguous. The CDR3 contains 14 residues. Between the trimmed V and J ends, which lost 1 base and 5 bases, there was a span of 14 bases. Germline loops: CDR1 DFQATT, CDR2 SNEGSKA (reference sequence). CDR3 sequence reads: CSARVTPRLETQYF. The CDR3 nucleotides are TGCAGTGCTAGAGTTACCCCAAGGCTGGAGACCCAGTACTTC.